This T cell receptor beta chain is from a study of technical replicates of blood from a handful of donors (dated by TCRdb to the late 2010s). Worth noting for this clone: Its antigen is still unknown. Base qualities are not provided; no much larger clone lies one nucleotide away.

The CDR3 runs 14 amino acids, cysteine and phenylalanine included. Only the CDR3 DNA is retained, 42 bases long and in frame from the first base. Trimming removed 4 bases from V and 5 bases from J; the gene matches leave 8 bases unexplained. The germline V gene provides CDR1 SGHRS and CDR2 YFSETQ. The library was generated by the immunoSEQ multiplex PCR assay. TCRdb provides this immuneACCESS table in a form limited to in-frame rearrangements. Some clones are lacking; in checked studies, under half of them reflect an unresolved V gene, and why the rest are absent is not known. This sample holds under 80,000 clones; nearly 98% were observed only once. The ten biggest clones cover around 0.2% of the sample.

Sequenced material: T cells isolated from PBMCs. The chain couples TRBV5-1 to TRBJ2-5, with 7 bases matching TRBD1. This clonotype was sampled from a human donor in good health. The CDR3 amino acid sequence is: CASSRGQARETQYF. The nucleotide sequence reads TGCGCCAGCAGCAGAGGACAGGCAAGGGAGACCCAGTACTTC.